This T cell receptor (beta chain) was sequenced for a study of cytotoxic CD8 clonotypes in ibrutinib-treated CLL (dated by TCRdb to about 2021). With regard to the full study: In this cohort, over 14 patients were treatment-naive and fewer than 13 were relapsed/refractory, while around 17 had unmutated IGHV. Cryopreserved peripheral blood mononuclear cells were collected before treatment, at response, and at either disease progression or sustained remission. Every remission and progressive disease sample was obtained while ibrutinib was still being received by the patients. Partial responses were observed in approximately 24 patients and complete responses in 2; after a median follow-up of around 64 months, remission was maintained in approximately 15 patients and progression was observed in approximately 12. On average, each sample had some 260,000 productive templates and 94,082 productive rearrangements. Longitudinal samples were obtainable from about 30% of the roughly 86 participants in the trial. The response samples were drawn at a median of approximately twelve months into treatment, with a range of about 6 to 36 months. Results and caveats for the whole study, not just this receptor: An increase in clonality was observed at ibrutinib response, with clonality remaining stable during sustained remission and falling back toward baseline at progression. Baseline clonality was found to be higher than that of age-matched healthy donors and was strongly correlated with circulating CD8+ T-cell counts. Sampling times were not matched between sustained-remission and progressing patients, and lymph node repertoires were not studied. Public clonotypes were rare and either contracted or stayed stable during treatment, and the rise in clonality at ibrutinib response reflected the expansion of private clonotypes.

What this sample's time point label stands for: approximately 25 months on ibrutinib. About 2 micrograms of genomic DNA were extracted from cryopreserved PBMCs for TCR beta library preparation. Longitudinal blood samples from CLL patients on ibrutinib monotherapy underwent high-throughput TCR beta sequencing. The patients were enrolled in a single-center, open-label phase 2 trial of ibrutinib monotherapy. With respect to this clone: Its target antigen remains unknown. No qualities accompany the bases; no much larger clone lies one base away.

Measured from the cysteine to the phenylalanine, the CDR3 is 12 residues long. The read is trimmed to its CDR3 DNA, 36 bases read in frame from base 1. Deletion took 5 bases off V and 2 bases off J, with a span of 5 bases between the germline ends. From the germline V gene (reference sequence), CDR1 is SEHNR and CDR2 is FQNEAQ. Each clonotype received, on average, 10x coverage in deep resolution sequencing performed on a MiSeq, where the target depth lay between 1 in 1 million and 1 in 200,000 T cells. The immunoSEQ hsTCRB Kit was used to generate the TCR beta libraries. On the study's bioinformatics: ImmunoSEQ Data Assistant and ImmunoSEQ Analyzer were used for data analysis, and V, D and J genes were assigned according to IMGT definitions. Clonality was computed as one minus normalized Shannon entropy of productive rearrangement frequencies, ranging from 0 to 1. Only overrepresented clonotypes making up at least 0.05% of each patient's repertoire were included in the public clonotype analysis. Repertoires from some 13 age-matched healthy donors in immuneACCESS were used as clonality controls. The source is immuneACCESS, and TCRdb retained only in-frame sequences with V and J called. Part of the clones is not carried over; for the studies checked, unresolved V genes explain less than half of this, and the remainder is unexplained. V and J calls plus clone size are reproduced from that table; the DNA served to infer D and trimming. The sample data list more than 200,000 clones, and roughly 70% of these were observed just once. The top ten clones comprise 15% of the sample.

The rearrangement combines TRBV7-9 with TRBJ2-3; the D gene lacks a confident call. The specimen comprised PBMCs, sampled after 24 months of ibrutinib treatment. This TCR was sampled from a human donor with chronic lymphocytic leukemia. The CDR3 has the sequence CASSPITDTQYF. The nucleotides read TGTGCCAGCAGCCCTATCACAGATACGCAGTATTTT.